This TCR beta chain was found in a study of blood T cells in healthy people across ages. Using a J-beta primer mix together with a sample-barcoded 5' primer, a second PCR was run for roughly 6 to 11 cycles. TCRdb ran MiXCR on the 5' RACE reads and lists one entry per CDR3 protein. This sample yields 1.8 million or so distinct CDR3 sequences, of which about 39% are seen a single time; more than 20% belongs to the top ten. Trimming removed 6 bases from V and 3 bases from J; junction bases left unmatched: 4. Germline V gene data show CDR1 as MRHNA and CDR2 as SNTAGT. The length of the CDR3 is 13 residues. This clonotype was counted between two and nine times. The individuals who served as donors were healthy Caucasians living in Russia, aged roughly 6 to 100.

The chain has TRBV6-4 and TRBJ2-5, with TRBD2 matching over 7 bases. The sample taken for sequencing was blood. The TCR sequence derives from a human donor in good health. The CDR3 DNA follows: TGTGCCAGCAGGGGAGGGCACGAAGAGACCCAGTACTTC. As protein: CASRGGHEETQYF.